The clone carrying this TCR beta chain was observed many times. Its target is unknown. Conversion of TCR transcripts into cDNA relied on 5'RACE template switching, which added a universal primer site and UMIs. TCRdb fed the 5' RACE reads into MiXCR, producing one record per CDR3 protein. The sample includes approximately 250,000 distinct CDR3 sequences, roughly 5.2% of them seen just once. The record originates from a study of T cells after yellow fever vaccination. Points from the study as a whole: Peaking on day 5 versus 15, the secondary response was faster but weaker. Contaminants from the bulk population, in the form of abundant clonotypes, could be found in FACS-sorted repertoires.

The ends were cut back, 4 bases at V and 5 bases at J, with 20 bases in the middle. The CDR3 extends over 16 amino acids. The germline V gene has CDR1 SGHAT and CDR2 FQNNGV. The receptor comes from a man aged 18 to 29 who received the YFV17D yellow fever vaccine. The chain joins TRBV11-2 to TRBJ2-5, with D perhaps TRBD1 or TRBD2 (7 bases each). The sequencing used CD4+ T cells sorted from PBMCs, collected on the day of the yellow fever booster vaccination. CDR3 coding DNA: TGTGCCAGCAGCTCAGGGGGGGCCCCCGGAGGGGAGACCCAGTACTTC. It is translated as CASSSGGAPGGETQYF. The variable domain in full, with the rest retrieved from reference TRBV11-2 and TRBJ2-5, is EAGVAQSPRYKIIEKRQSVAFWCNPISGHATLYWYQQILGQGPKLLIQFQNNGVVDDSQLPKDRFSAERLKGVDSTLKIQPAKLEDSAVYLCASSSGGAPGGETQYFGPGTRLLVL.